This note documents a single TCR beta chain sequence. Its target is unknown. The CDR3 covers 14 residues. Germline assignment: CDR1 SGHTA and CDR2 FQGNSA. Trimming cost V 6 bases and J 4 bases, with 12 bases left between them. This entry belongs to a study of T cell responses to AZD1222 COVID-19 vaccine. Study-wide points: Reports indicate that nearly half of spike-specific TCRs are directed at unmutated variant regions. CD4 TCRs covered the whole spike, strongest at regions 160-218 and 743-854. The donors showed a predominance of white British ancestry and of females, with possible underestimation of clonal diversity. Once two AZD1222 doses were given, Spike-specific TCR breadth and depth went up.

TCRdb keeps only in-frame clones here, not all; method: immunoSEQ multiplex PCR. The table includes 90,000 to 95,000 clones, around 89% detected once. This TCR derives from an adult who received the AZD1222 COVID-19 vaccine. The sequencing used peripheral blood, collected 28 days after the second AZD1222 dose. The chain carries TRBV7-2 and TRBJ1-4; tentative D call: TRBD1 (6 bases). DNA of the CDR3: TGTGCCAGCAGAATAAAGGGGGGTAATGAAAAACTGTTTTTT. Translating it yields CASRIKGGNEKLFF. Drawing the rest from reference TRBV7-2 and TRBJ1-4, the complete variable domain is GAGVSQSPSNKVTEKGKDVELRCDPISGHTALYWYRQSLGQGLEFLIYFQGNSAPDKSGLPSDRFSAERTGGSVSTLTIQRTQQEDSAVYLCASRIKGGNEKLFFGSGTQLSVL.